This TCR beta chain was captured in a study of blood T cell repertoires in COVID-19 (dated by TCRdb to about 2020). In terms of the full investigation: Collaborator samples came from the United States, Italy and Spain and covered acute and convalescent phases of COVID-19. A de-identified subject ID, COVID-19 status, age in years and sex were almost always included in the sample metadata. The prospective study material was composed of cDNA or gDNA derived from T cells, B-cell-depleted T cells, or PBMCs. Where available, HLA class I and class II types were obtained from metadata supplied by the sample provider rather than from assay-based typing. The repertoires were released in a freely available public database meant as a resource for research on the immune response to SARS-CoV-2. The samples were drawn from the first 160 participants of the ongoing ImmuneRACE study and from 1,254 subjects provided by 6 global collaborators. Deeply sampled blood TCRbeta repertoires from subjects exposed to, actively infected with, or recovered from COVID-19 were included in the dataset. Summary of the overall study and its limitations: The quantity of clinical and demographic metadata differed by source and by participant and was supplied without curation.

Concerning this clone: The clone's antigen remains unknown. No base-level quality is on record; no much larger clone is a single base apart.

Inclusive of the bounding cysteine and phenylalanine, the CDR3 is 15 residues long. Only the CDR3 DNA stays, 45 bases, in frame from base 1. The germline V gene supplies CDR1 SGHRS and CDR2 YFSETQ. V loses 7 bases of germline sequence and J loses 2 bases, and the interval between the two ends is 16 bases. Each collaborating institution followed its own protocols to collect whole blood in K2EDTA tubes. For TCRbeta analysis, collaborator samples were shipped as frozen whole blood, as isolated PBMCs, or as DNA extracted from either sample type. The immunoSEQ Assay, a bias-controlled multiplex PCR, was used to amplify TCRbeta CDR3 regions from genomic DNA. The paper's processing steps were these. Nucleated cell counts per sample were estimated from amplification of reference gene primers within the assay. To quantify the absolute abundance of each unique TCRbeta CDR3 rearrangement, sequence reads were collapsed and filtered. Productive Simpson clonality was computed per sample as the square root of Simpson's diversity index over productive rearrangements. The source is immuneACCESS, and TCRdb retained only in-frame sequences with V and J called. Part of the clones is not carried over; for the studies checked, unresolved V genes explain less than half of this, and the remainder is unexplained. That table is the source of V, J and clone size, and D and trimming were worked out from the DNA. The sample includes 35,000 to 50,000 clones, with roughly 82% observed a single time. About 15% of the sample lies in the top ten.

The clonotype originates from a man in his forties or fifties with active or convalescent COVID-19. Sample: peripheral blood. The chain couples TRBV5-1 to TRBJ1-3; a confident D gene designation cannot be given. The bases read TGCGCCAGCTTCGAACGTGGAGACCCTGGAAACACCATATATTTT. Its amino acids are CASFERGDPGNTIYF. With the rest looked up from the reference TRBV5-1 and TRBJ1-3 genes rather than sequenced, the full variable domain is KAGVTQTPRYLIKTRGQQVTLSCSPISGHRSVSWYQQTPGQGLQFLFEYFSETQRNKGNFPGRFSGRQFSNSRSEMNVSTLELGDSALYLCASFERGDPGNTIYFGEGSWLTVV.